These 20 T cell receptor beta chains were sequenced from one sample in a study of T-cell memory formation after mild COVID-19. In TCRdb, the 5' RACE reads were re-called with MiXCR into one record per CDR3 protein. The table lists 400,000 or so distinct CDR3 sequences, 20% to 25% of them singletons. Sequencing used PBMCs or a T cell subset sorted from them (not recorded which). These receptors originate from an adult woman who had mild COVID-19 (a few samples of this study predate the infection). Cell type and time point are not known.

This clonotype was counted once. This chain uses TRBV4-1 with TRBJ2-7; TRBD2 agrees at 7 bases. The CDR3 is 13 amino acids. V trimming: 4 bases; J trimming: 9 bases; junction bases outside the gene matches: 9. From germline, CDR1 is MGHRA and CDR2 YSYEKL. The CDR3 coding sequence is TGCGCCAGCAGCCCCAGCTTCGGGGGGTTGCAGTACTTC. Translating gives CASSPSFGGLQYF.

In this sample, this clonotype turned up a few times. The chain combines TRBV5-1 with TRBJ1-2; 8 nucleotides match TRBD1. The ends lost 2 bases at V and 8 bases at J; junction bases unmatched: 2. This CDR3 contains 12 residues. The germline V gene has CDR1 SGHRS and CDR2 YFSETQ. The CDR3 is CASSFDRGGYTF. The CDR3, as DNA: TGCGCCAGCAGCTTCGACAGGGGAGGCTACACCTTC.

The sample holds many counts of this clonotype. The genes are TRBV6-2 or TRBV6-3 and TRBJ2-2, with D tentatively TRBD2 (5 bases). Germline CDR1 MNHEY, CDR2 SVGEGT. The CDR3 consists of 17 residues. V was pared by 4 bases and J by 0 bases, with 15 bases between. CDR3 in amino acids: CASSSGRGAANTGELFF. DNA of the CDR3: TGTGCCAGCAGTTCCGGCCGAGGAGCGGCGAACACCGGGGAGCTGTTTTTT.

This clonotype was observed a handful of times. The V and J genes are TRBV5-6 and TRBJ2-7, with 9 bases aligning to TRBD1. The CDR3 runs to 15 residues. V trimming: 4 bases; J trimming: 1 base; junction bases outside the gene matches: 6. CDR1 and CDR2 from the germline V gene are SGHDT and YYEEEE. The CDR3 region is CASSRGQGESYEQYF. The CDR3 DNA follows: TGTGCCAGCAGCCGGGGACAGGGTGAATCCTACGAGCAGTACTTC.

This CDR3 reads CASSQDKIGSGIVSYNEQFF. CDR3 nucleotide sequence: TGTGCCAGCAGCCAAGATAAGATTGGTAGCGGGATAGTTTCCTACAATGAGCAGTTCTTC. V usage is TRBV3-1 and J usage is TRBJ2-1; the match to TRBD2 covers 8 bases. Germline V gene sequence: CDR1 LGHDT, CDR2 YNNKEL (reference sequence). This CDR3 is 20 amino acids long. With V trimmed by 0 bases and J by 1 base, 14 bases remained unmatched.

This clonotype was counted a few times. The chain has TRBV4-1 and TRBJ2-1; 8 nucleotides match TRBD1. The CDR3 is made up of 15 amino acids. Germline CDR1 reads MGHRA; CDR2 reads YSYEKL. The V gene end was trimmed by 5 bases and the J gene end by 4 bases; junction bases not matched to a gene: 7. The CDR3 bases are TGCGCCAGCAGCTTCGGCAGGGGGCAATACAATGAGCAGTTCTTC. Translation gives CASSFGRGQYNEQFF.

The chain employs TRBV19 and TRBJ2-1; 7 nucleotides match TRBD2. Germline-derived CDR1 and CDR2 are LNHDA and SQIVND (reference sequence). The junction had 15 bases not matched to a gene; V was cut back by 3 bases and J by 7 bases. The CDR3 extends over 17 amino acids. The CDR3 loop is CASSIIVRESMRNEQFF. CDR3 nucleotide sequence: TGTGCCAGTAGTATCATAGTGCGGGAGAGTATGAGGAATGAGCAGTTCTTC.

The genes are TRBV7-9 and TRBJ2-3, with D tentatively TRBD1 (6 bases). V was shortened by 5 bases and J by 6 bases, with 9 bases between the two germline ends. The CDR3 totals 12 residues. CDR1 and CDR2 from the germline V gene are SEHNR and FQNEAQ (reference sequence). CDR3 in amino acids: CASSRTADTQYF. In nucleotides, the CDR3 is TGTGCCAGCAGCCGGACAGCGGATACGCAGTATTTT.

The chain recombines TRBV7-9 with TRBJ2-2; D is unresolved. Germline values: CDR1 SEHNR, CDR2 FQNEAQ (reference sequence). CDR3 length equals 16 residues. V gave up 5 bases and J gave up 0 bases, with 13 bases separating them. Written as DNA, the CDR3 is TGTGCCAGCAGCCACGCGGCAACAACGAACACCGGGGAGCTGTTTTTT. Protein: CASSHAATTNTGELFF. Full variable domain (missing parts from reference TRBV7-9 and TRBJ2-2): DTGVSQNPRHKITKRGQNVTFRCDPISEHNRLYWYRQTLGQGPEFLTYFQNEAQLEKSRLLSDRFSAERPKGSFSTLEIQRTEQGDSAMYLCASSHAATTNTGELFFGEGSRLTVL.

The chain recombines TRBV7-8 with TRBJ1-4; 7 nucleotides align to TRBD1. The V segment lost 5 bases and the J segment 8 bases; nucleotides outside the gene matches: 8. In germline, CDR1 is SGHVS, CDR2 FQNEAQ. The CDR3 extends over 14 amino acids. DNA for the CDR3: TGTGCCAGCAGCCGGGACAGCCGGTTGGAAAAACTGTTTTTT. Its protein product is CASSRDSRLEKLFF.

The chain joins TRBV7-2 to TRBJ1-1, with D tentatively TRBD1 (5 bases). Trimming cost V 2 bases and J 3 bases, with 22 bases left between them. Germline V gives CDR1 SGHTA, CDR2 FQGNSA. The CDR3 spans 18 residues. The CDR3 coding sequence is TGTGCCAGCAGCTTACGGATTTGGGGGAATTCGGCTGACACTGAAGCTTTCTTT. Translating gives CASSLRIWGNSADTEAFF.

The chain links TRBV29-1 to TRBJ2-1; 8 nucleotides line up with TRBD2. Germline V CDR1 and CDR2: SQVTM, ANQGSEA. The CDR3 spans 13 residues. V lost 7 bases to trimming and J lost 7 bases; unmatched junction nucleotides: 9. This CDR3 reads CSAVSGSVNEQFF. The DNA for the CDR3 is TGCAGCGCAGTGAGCGGGAGTGTGAATGAGCAGTTCTTC.

The chain employs TRBV7-2 and TRBJ2-7; D is unresolved. Trimming left V 2 bases short and J 6 bases short, with 8 bases between. Germline CDR1 is SGHTA and CDR2 is FQGNSA. The length of the CDR3 is 12 residues. The CDR3 here is CASSLHLGEQYF. DNA of the CDR3: TGTGCCAGCAGCTTACACTTGGGCGAGCAGTACTTC.

This clonotype showed up just a few times. The V gene is TRBV29-1, the J gene TRBJ2-7; the D is unclear. Germline V gene sequence: CDR1 SQVTM, CDR2 ANQGSEA. This CDR3 is 11 amino acids long. V was pared by 5 bases and J by 5 bases, with 10 bases between. CDR3 coding DNA: TGCAGCGTTCGGGTAAGGGACGAGCAGTACTTC. Translated, it gives CSVRVRDEQYF.

The CDR3 region is CASSQGQGAFYEQYF. The DNA of the CDR3 is TGCGCCAGCAGCCAGGGACAGGGGGCTTTCTACGAGCAGTACTTC. The chain carries TRBV4-1 and TRBJ2-7; 12 bases agree with TRBD1. There are 15 residues in the CDR3. Per the germline V gene, CDR1 is MGHRA and CDR2 is YSYEKL. J gave up 3 bases and V 3 bases, and 3 bases lay outside the gene matches.

This clonotype was found a few times. The chain has TRBV27 and TRBJ2-1; D may be TRBD1 (6 bases). Trimming shortened V by 6 bases and J by 4 bases, and 16 bases separated the two germline ends. Germline values: CDR1 MNHEY, CDR2 SMNVEV (reference sequence). This CDR3 has 15 residues. CDR3 in DNA: TGTGCCAGCAGCAAAACCCGGACAGATTACAATGAGCAGTTCTTC. Translated, it gives CASSKTRTDYNEQFF.

The table lists this clonotype with a few counts. The gene calls are TRBV5-1 and TRBJ2-7, with D perhaps matching TRBD2 (5 bases). V was cut by 4 bases and J by 2 bases, with 13 bases left in between. Germline values: CDR1 SGHRS, CDR2 YFSETQ. This CDR3 has 14 amino acids. CDR3 coding DNA: TGCGCCAGCAGCGCCGGAATGAGGGCCTACGAGCAGTACTTC. As protein: CASSAGMRAYEQYF.

The chain couples TRBV6-5 to TRBJ1-2; 8 bases map to TRBD1. V was pared by 6 bases and J by 6 bases, with 9 bases of the junction left unmatched. Per germline, CDR1 MNHEY and CDR2 SVGAGI. The CDR3 covers 14 residues. The CDR3 DNA sequence: TGTGCCAGCAGACCCCCGGGACAGGTGGATGGCTACACCTTC. Translation: CASRPPGQVDGYTF.

This clonotype was recorded a few times. This chain joins TRBV9 and TRBJ1-6; D not certain. Trimming removed 0 bases at V and 0 bases at J, with 7 bases between. CDR3 length equals 16 residues. Germline V CDR1 and CDR2: SGDLS, YYNGEE. CDR3 in amino acids: CASSVGRSSYNSPLHF. The CDR3 nucleotides read TGTGCCAGCAGCGTAGGCAGGAGCTCCTATAATTCACCCCTCCACTTT.

In this sample, this clonotype turned up many times. This sequence joins TRBV4-2 and TRBJ2-1, with a weak D call TRBD2 (5 bases). The CDR3 has 15 residues. CDR1 LGHNA and CDR2 YNFKEQ come from the germline V gene. Trimming removed 0 bases at V and 6 bases at J, with 12 bases between. The CDR3, as DNA: TGTGCCAGCAGCCAAGAAGTGGGAGAGGGCAATGAGCAGTTCTTC. Translation gives CASSQEVGEGNEQFF.